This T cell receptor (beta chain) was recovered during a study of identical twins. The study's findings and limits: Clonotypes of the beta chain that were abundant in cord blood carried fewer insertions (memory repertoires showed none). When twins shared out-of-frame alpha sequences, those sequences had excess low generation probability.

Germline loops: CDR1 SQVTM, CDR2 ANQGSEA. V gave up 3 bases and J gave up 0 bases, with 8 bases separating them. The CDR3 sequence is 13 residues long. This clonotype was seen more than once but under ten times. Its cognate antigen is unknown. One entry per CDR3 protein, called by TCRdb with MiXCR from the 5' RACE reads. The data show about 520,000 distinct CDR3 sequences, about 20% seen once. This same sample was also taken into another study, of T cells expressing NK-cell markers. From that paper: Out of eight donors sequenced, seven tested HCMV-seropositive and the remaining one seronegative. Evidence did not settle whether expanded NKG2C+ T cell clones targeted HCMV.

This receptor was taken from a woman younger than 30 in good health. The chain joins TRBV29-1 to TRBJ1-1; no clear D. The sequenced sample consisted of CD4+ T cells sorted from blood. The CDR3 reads CSVEGSMNTEAFF. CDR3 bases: TGCAGCGTTGAGGGCAGCATGAACACTGAAGCTTTCTTT.